The entry below describes one T cell receptor (beta chain). This clone was seen more than once but under ten times. It lacks a known antigen. No base qualities exist here, and no much larger clone lies one base off it. Clipping removes 0 bases from V and 8 bases from J, with 5 as the unmatched junction base count. CDR3 length: 14 amino acids, cysteine to phenylalanine. The entry retains the CDR3 DNA only, 42 bases that are in frame from base 1. From a lookup of the germline V gene, CDR1 and CDR2 are SGHAT and FQNNGV. The sample comes from a study of cytomegalovirus exposure and HLA in healthy donors (dated by TCRdb to between 2016 and 2019). Background for the entire study: In an earlier analysis of about 560 of the donors, 250 to 300 Gb of sequence data and 100 million or so unique TCR beta sequences from roughly 190 million T cells were reported. In an earlier analysis of 500 to 650 of the donors, high-throughput TCR beta sequencing was used to judge whether each TCR beta V gene segment behaved as functional or pseudogenic. A few DR-DQ haplotypes were treated as single units for association and clustering because of strong linkage in the cohort. HLA typing included class I and class II loci at four-digit resolution. Typing coverage differed by locus: A, B, C, DRB1 and DQB1 were typed in roughly 620-630 donors, DQA1 in 500 to 550, DPA1 in 600 to 610, and DPB1 in just under 480. Rather than drawing on any new phenotypic data, the later analysis identified candidate immune exposures from TCR beta sequences and the way those sequences occurred across donors. In a later analysis, previously published TCR beta repertoires from about 640 donors were re-analyzed and high-resolution HLA genotyping was added so that TCR occurrence patterns could be studied. High-throughput TCR immunosequencing, statistical association of individual TCRs with disease status, and machine learning were combined to predict cytomegalovirus infection status. Among roughly 400 genotyped donors of the cohort, an average of around 240,000 unique TCR beta nucleotide sequences was sequenced per donor, of which about 19% were non-productive. Using immunosequencing, the study profiled T cell repertoires from 666 subjects and related those repertoires to cytomegalovirus serostatus. Roughly 290 gigabases of sequencing data and tens of millions of unique TCR sequences made up an early release that covered 500 to 700 HLA-typed donors. The study aimed to test whether cataloging public T cell receptors could reveal signatures of past pathogen exposure. Genome-wide SNP genotypes for about three fifths of the roughly 670 donors were used in a later genetic analysis, which treated that subset as a discovery cohort. Among the approximately 400 genotyped donors, 81% belonged to the genetic ancestry cluster associated with self-reported Caucasian donors. All discovery cohort repertoires had been generated on a single sequencing platform. Besides the first cohort of 550 to 750 subjects, a separate validation cohort made up of 120 or so different subjects was used. Donor age, sex, ethnicity and CMV serostatus were compiled alongside the repertoire data.

The cohort was made up of approximately 700 healthy bone marrow donors. All cohort members were sampled while nominally healthy, although unrecorded immune exposures were likely present. The donor tested CMV seronegative, placing the donor among the 350 to 400 seronegative members of the cohort. Every donor gave a peripheral blood sample, and the peripheral blood mononuclear cells from that sample were used for TCR beta sequencing. The Qiagen DNeasy Blood Extraction Kit was used to extract genomic DNA from the blood cell samples. Receptor amplification or capture employed the immunoSEQ multiplex PCR assay. A mixture of 60 forward primers for TCR Vbeta segments and 13 reverse primers for TCR Jbeta segments was used in the multiplex PCR. Amplification of the CDR3 region of rearranged TCR beta genes was performed with a multiplex PCR assay on genomic DNA. The amplified TCR beta libraries were sequenced on the Illumina HiSeq System as 87-base-pair reads. The authors' analysis ran thus. In a later analysis, about 80 million unique TCR beta chains were counted across the roughly 700 repertoires, and about 9.9 million of these chains were shared by at least two donors. A nearest-neighbor algorithm error-corrected the raw reads and collapsed the reads into unique sequences, merging closely related sequences to remove PCR and sequencing errors. Alignment of CDR3 sequences to IMGT reference sequences was used to assign V, D and J gene segments. For a sequence to be retained, a match of at least six nucleotides was required to both a V gene segment and a J gene segment. Rearrangements were classified as productive when the CDR3 lacked stop codons and remained in frame with V and J, and all other rearrangements were classified as non-productive. Following IMGT convention, CDR3 was defined as the stretch from the second conserved V-encoded cysteine up to the conserved J-encoded phenylalanine. In an earlier analysis of some 550 of the donors, sequences lacking an unambiguous match to a single V gene segment were excluded. An earlier analysis of some 500 of the donors classified V segments as functional when productive rearrangements were above 56.7% and as segregating when the standard deviation between donors was above 5%. To diagnose cytomegalovirus status from the catalog of TCR beta chain sequences, a statistical classification framework was built. In a later analysis, V and J genes were assigned by comparing TCR nucleotide sequences against IMGT/GENE-DB human TR gene sequences. In a later analysis, CDR3 sequences and most-parsimonious VDJ recombination scenarios were assigned using the TCRdist pipeline. In a later analysis, every TCR beta chain was defined by the combination of its CDR3 amino acid sequence and its V-gene family, and reads without a unique V-gene family were dropped. To address suspected cross-contamination and a sequencing artifact, a later analysis removed around 590 highly shared, low-generation-probability nucleotide sequences. In a later analysis, a clonal expansion index for each public chain was calculated from normalized within-repertoire ranks of inferred template counts. A later analysis computed generation probabilities with a VDJ recombination model fitted to out-of-frame rearrangements, and checked the results against IGoR. Hypergeometric tests were used in a later analysis to score TCR-TCR, TCR-HLA and TCR-CMV co-occurrence, with a repertoire-size bias correction applied to the TCR pairs. False discovery rates were estimated in a later analysis by permuting HLA or CMV assignments 20 times. In a later analysis, co-occurring TCRs were grouped using DBSCAN, with TCRdist sequence similarity added in when clustering inside HLA-allele-positive subsets. Co-occurrence clustering excluded repertoires with fewer than 30,000 or more than 120,000 public chains, plus five with anomalous nucleotide sharing. TCRdb obtained this table from immuneACCESS and retained in-frame rearrangements with V and J assigned. These tables miss some clones; where compared with another copy, unresolved V genes account for less than half of the shortfall, and the remainder is unexplained. D and trimming were read from the DNA, whereas the V and J calls and clone size are those reported in that table. In all, the sample holds 95,000 to 150,000 clones, and 70% to 80% of those were seen once. The ten largest clones add up to 3.6% of the sample.

The investigation overall reported the following: The study listed 150 to 200 TCR beta chains as associated with cytomegalovirus. Because HLA typing was missing for some donors at each locus, association tests included only the typed subset. Specific HLA alleles were associated with some 15,000 TCR beta sequences at a false discovery rate of 0.05 in a later analysis. Because the 87-base-pair reads could not distinguish some IMGT-functional V segments, including TRBV6-2 and TRBV6-3, those segments were excluded. In a later analysis, the rate of TCR association differed among HLA loci, with DRB1 alleles having the most associated TCRs and HLA-C alleles having the fewest. According to the authors, the approach could potentially be generalized to other disease states and immunological phenotypes. Sequencing depth was assumed to be roughly uniform across donors in the presence/absence analyses, though that assumption may not hold. In an earlier analysis of 587 of the donors, most TCR beta V segments appeared in productive rearrangements about 87% or about 30% of the time, broadly matching IMGT annotations. A further reported finding was that TCR beta sequences accurately predicted the HLA-A and HLA-B alleles for most subjects in the first cohort. Immune exposure information for the cohort was limited to CMV serostatus. Because counts were too low, seventeen rarely observed V segments, including chromosome 9 orphons, were excluded from the earlier analysis of a few hundred of the donors. According to a later genetic analysis, donors in an Asian-associated ancestry cluster had fewer N-insertions in productive TCRs than the roughly 700-donor mean. Cytomegalovirus status was reported to be diagnosed by the classifier with high specificity and sensitivity in both the original and validation cohorts. When HLA alleles, especially DR and DQ, strongly co-occurred, TCR associations were difficult to assign to individual alleles. While some public TCRs were present in many individuals, most TCR sequences turned up only very rarely across donors. Compared with equally common non-associated chains, HLA-associated TCR beta chains in a later analysis were more clonally expanded and had lower generation probabilities. In a later genetic analysis, a missense DCLRE1C variant was associated with V-gene and J-gene trimming of TCR beta chains, and the association was replicated in an independent cohort. Correlated functional status among segregating V segments might be attributable to linkage disequilibrium, but an unknown experimental factor could not be ruled out. The cohort was sequenced for TCR beta chains only, and without alpha or paired-chain data the features that could be detected were limited. A few of the identified cytomegalovirus-associated TCR beta chains were confirmed in vitro to be specific for cytomegalovirus antigens. A later analysis found that most CMV-associated TCR beta chains appeared HLA-restricted, with HLA associations seemingly driven largely by CMV exposure. A group of highly shared sequence variants was considered likely to be a technical artifact of the sequencing pipeline. A later analysis reported that several top co-occurrence clusters appeared linked to parvovirus B19, influenza, CMV and Epstein-Barr virus.

Sequenced material: PBMCs. The sequence derives from a man aged 40-50 years in good health and CMV-seronegative. The chain joins TRBV11-2 to TRBJ1-1; 8 central nucleotides agree with TRBD1. The CDR3 corresponds to CASSLDRRQGEAFF. The nucleotide sequence reads as follows: TGTGCCAGCAGCTTAGATCGGAGACAGGGGGAAGCTTTCTTT.